These T cell receptor beta chains were read from a single sample in a study of cytotoxic CD8 clonotypes in ibrutinib-treated CLL. Clones were sequenced by immunoSEQ multiplex PCR, and TCRdb holds only the in-frame ones, with some missing. The sample has 110,000 to 150,000 clones, around 80% seen once. The starting material was PBMCs, obtained after 12 months of ibrutinib treatment. All receptors derive from a human donor with chronic lymphocytic leukemia. Both conserved end residues are part of each CDR3. D genes are given only for firm matches. Clone size is stated in some rows and not others, as once, few, many or a class when expanded.

cdr3_nt: TGCAGTGACCGCACTAGCGGGAAGCAGTTCTTC
cdr3_aa: CSDRTSGKQFF
clone_size: -
d_call: TRBD2
v_call: TRBV29-1
j_call: TRBJ2-1

cdr3_nt: TGTGCCATCAGTGAGTCTAACACCGGGGAGCTGTTTTTT
cdr3_aa: CAISESNTGELFF
clone_size: -
d_call: -
v_call: TRBV10-3
j_call: TRBJ2-2

cdr3_nt: TGTGCCAGCAGTCCCACTCTAACAACATACGAGCAGTACTTC
cdr3_aa: CASSPTLTTYEQYF
clone_size: -
d_call: -
v_call: TRBV6-6
j_call: TRBJ2-7

cdr3_nt: TGTGCCAGCAGCCCCCTGACGGTATTCGGCGGAAACACCATATATTTT
cdr3_aa: CASSPLTVFGGNTIYF
clone_size: -
d_call: -
v_call: TRBV11-2
j_call: TRBJ1-3

cdr3_nt: TGTGCCAGCTCATCAGTGGGGACTGGCGAGCAGTACTTC
cdr3_aa: CASSSVGTGEQYF
clone_size: once
d_call: -
v_call: TRBV18
j_call: TRBJ2-7

cdr3_nt: TGTGCCACCGCAGCGGGAGGGAGCCAGACCCAGTACTTC
cdr3_aa: CATAAGGSQTQYF
clone_size: -
d_call: TRBD2
v_call: TRBV19
j_call: TRBJ2-5

cdr3_nt: TGTGCCAGCAGACCGACACAGTTAGGAAATGAAAAACTGTTTTTT
cdr3_aa: CASRPTQLGNEKLFF
clone_size: -
d_call: -
v_call: TRBV27
j_call: TRBJ1-4

cdr3_nt: TGTGCCAGCTTACCCGAAAGATCTTACCAAGAGACCCAGTACTTC
cdr3_aa: CASLPERSYQETQYF
clone_size: -
d_call: -
v_call: TRBV18
j_call: TRBJ2-5

cdr3_nt: TGTGCCAGCAGTGAGAGGGGACACCCCTACGAGCAGTACTTC
cdr3_aa: CASSERGHPYEQYF
clone_size: -
d_call: -
v_call: TRBV6-1
j_call: TRBJ2-7

cdr3_nt: TGTGCCAGCAGTTACGGGCAGGGGGGGACTGACGAGCAGTACTTC
cdr3_aa: CASSYGQGGTDEQYF
clone_size: -
d_call: -
v_call: TRBV6-6
j_call: TRBJ2-7

cdr3_nt: TGTGCCAGCAGTTACTCCGAGGGACCCTACAATGAGCAGTTCTTC
cdr3_aa: CASSYSEGPYNEQFF
clone_size: few
d_call: -
v_call: TRBV6-5
j_call: TRBJ2-1

cdr3_nt: TGTGCCAGCAGTCCCCCTGGGACTAGTGACAATGAGCAGTTCTTC
cdr3_aa: CASSPPGTSDNEQFF
clone_size: -
d_call: TRBD2
v_call: TRBV27
j_call: TRBJ2-1

cdr3_nt: TGCGCCAGCAGCTCTTGGGGGACTTCAACAGACAATGAGCAGTTCTTC
cdr3_aa: CASSSWGTSTDNEQFF
clone_size: -
d_call: -
v_call: TRBV5-1
j_call: TRBJ2-1

cdr3_nt: TGTGCTAGTGGTTTGGTGCTAGGACTAGCGGGAGGATCGGTCACAGATACGCAGTATTTT
cdr3_aa: CASGLVLGLAGGSVTDTQYF
clone_size: once
d_call: TRBD2
v_call: TRBV12-5
j_call: TRBJ2-3

cdr3_nt: TGCGCCAGCAGCCAAGCCGGGACAGGGGGGAACACTGAAGCTTTCTTT
cdr3_aa: CASSQAGTGGNTEAFF
clone_size: -
d_call: TRBD1
v_call: TRBV4-1
j_call: TRBJ1-1

cdr3_nt: TGTGCCATAGGACCGTCCCCAGGAGAGCCCCAGCATTTT
cdr3_aa: CAIGPSPGEPQHF
clone_size: few
d_call: -
v_call: TRBV15
j_call: TRBJ1-5

cdr3_nt: TGTGCCTGGAGTGTTCCGGGACACCATCTCTTTGAGGGCAATCAGCCCCAGCATTTT
cdr3_aa: CAWSVPGHHLFEGNQPQHF
clone_size: once
d_call: -
v_call: TRBV30
j_call: TRBJ1-5

cdr3_nt: TGTGCCAGCAGCTTAACCGGGACCCGCCGCAATGAGCAGTTCTTC
cdr3_aa: CASSLTGTRRNEQFF
clone_size: -
d_call: -
v_call: TRBV11-2
j_call: TRBJ2-1

cdr3_nt: TGTGCCAGCAGTTCCCTAGCGGGAGTTAGCACAGATACGCAGTATTTT
cdr3_aa: CASSSLAGVSTDTQYF
clone_size: once
d_call: TRBD2
v_call: TRBV28
j_call: TRBJ2-3

cdr3_nt: TGTGCCAGCAGTTTAAGGGCGGTCAAAGAGACCCAGTACTTC
cdr3_aa: CASSLRAVKETQYF
clone_size: -
d_call: -
v_call: TRBV27
j_call: TRBJ2-5

cdr3_nt: TGCGCCAGCAGCCAAGTCAGCGGACAAGAGACCCAGTACTTC
cdr3_aa: CASSQVSGQETQYF
clone_size: -
d_call: -
v_call: TRBV4-3
j_call: TRBJ2-5

cdr3_nt: TGCGCCAGCAGCCTCGGAGGAACCGGGGAGCTGTTTTTT
cdr3_aa: CASSLGGTGELFF
clone_size: -
d_call: -
v_call: TRBV4-3
j_call: TRBJ2-2

cdr3_nt: TGCGCCAGCAGCGAGGGAGACAGAGGATGGGACACTGAAGCTTTCTTT
cdr3_aa: CASSEGDRGWDTEAFF
clone_size: -
d_call: -
v_call: TRBV5-1
j_call: TRBJ1-1

cdr3_nt: TGCGCCAGCAGCTTGGGACAGGGGTTCCGTACCGAGCAGTTCTTC
cdr3_aa: CASSLGQGFRTEQFF
clone_size: -
d_call: TRBD1
v_call: TRBV5-1
j_call: TRBJ2-1

cdr3_nt: TGCGCCAGCAGCCAGGGACAGGGCACCTACGAGCAGTACTTC
cdr3_aa: CASSQGQGTYEQYF
clone_size: -
d_call: TRBD1
v_call: TRBV4-3
j_call: TRBJ2-7

cdr3_nt: TGTGCCAGCAGAAACACTAGCGGGAGACTGTGGGATACGCAGTATTTT
cdr3_aa: CASRNTSGRLWDTQYF
clone_size: -
d_call: TRBD2
v_call: TRBV6-4
j_call: TRBJ2-3

cdr3_nt: TGTGCCACCAGCAGCAGGGTGCACACTGAAGCTTTCTTT
cdr3_aa: CATSSRVHTEAFF
clone_size: -
d_call: -
v_call: TRBV15
j_call: TRBJ1-1

cdr3_nt: TGTGCCAGCCGGGAAGGGAGCACAGATACGCAGTATTTT
cdr3_aa: CASREGSTDTQYF
clone_size: -
d_call: -
v_call: TRBV6-1
j_call: TRBJ2-3

cdr3_nt: TGTGCCAGCAGCGTCCGAGGGACAGGGAACACCGGGGAGCTGTTTTTT
cdr3_aa: CASSVRGTGNTGELFF
clone_size: few
d_call: TRBD1
v_call: TRBV9
j_call: TRBJ2-2

cdr3_nt: TGTGCCAGCTCACCCAGGGGGGGTGAGCAGTTCTTC
cdr3_aa: CASSPRGGEQFF
clone_size: -
d_call: -
v_call: TRBV18
j_call: TRBJ2-1

cdr3_nt: TGTGCCAGCAGCTGGGACAGTTCTGGGGCCAACGTCCTGACTTTC
cdr3_aa: CASSWDSSGANVLTF
clone_size: -
d_call: TRBD1
v_call: TRBV7-2
j_call: TRBJ2-6

cdr3_nt: TGTGCTAGCAGCGTCGACTCGGCGGCGACCCAGTACTTC
cdr3_aa: CASSVDSAATQYF
clone_size: -
d_call: -
v_call: TRBV7-7
j_call: TRBJ2-5

cdr3_nt: TGTGCCAGCTCCCGACTAGCGGGAGGGGTTTACAATGAGCAGTTCTTC
cdr3_aa: CASSRLAGGVYNEQFF
clone_size: -
d_call: TRBD2
v_call: TRBV18
j_call: TRBJ2-1

cdr3_nt: TGTGCCATCAGTGACGGCAGCTCCTACAATGAGCAGTTCTTC
cdr3_aa: CAISDGSSYNEQFF
clone_size: few
d_call: -
v_call: TRBV10-3
j_call: TRBJ2-1

cdr3_nt: TGTGCCAGCAGCCAGCGGTGGGGGCTCTACAATGAGCAGTTCTTC
cdr3_aa: CASSQRWGLYNEQFF
clone_size: -
d_call: -
v_call: TRBV14
j_call: TRBJ2-1

cdr3_nt: TGTGCCAGCAGCTTAGGACCTGAGGCGGGAGTACATGAGCAGTTCTTC
cdr3_aa: CASSLGPEAGVHEQFF
clone_size: -
d_call: TRBD2
v_call: TRBV7-9
j_call: TRBJ2-1

cdr3_nt: TGTGCCACCAGCAGACTAGCGGGAGGGTTTTTCCGGTTCTTC
cdr3_aa: CATSRLAGGFFRFF
clone_size: -
d_call: TRBD2
v_call: TRBV15
j_call: TRBJ2-1

cdr3_nt: TGTGCCAGCAGCTTGTCGACGACAGAGCAGTACTTC
cdr3_aa: CASSLSTTEQYF
clone_size: once
d_call: -
v_call: TRBV5-4
j_call: TRBJ2-7

cdr3_nt: TGTGCCAGCACTTTAGCGGGAATGGGGGACACCGGGGAGCTGTTTTTT
cdr3_aa: CASTLAGMGDTGELFF
clone_size: -
d_call: TRBD2
v_call: TRBV7-9
j_call: TRBJ2-2

cdr3_nt: TGTGCCAGCAGTTTACCAGGGGGCGGTACTAGCGGGATGACAAGACAGGAGACCCAGTACTTC
cdr3_aa: CASSLPGGGTSGMTRQETQYF
clone_size: -
d_call: TRBD2
v_call: TRBV28
j_call: TRBJ2-5

cdr3_nt: TGTGCCAGCAGCGTAAGTGGTGAGACTGAAGCTTTCTTT
cdr3_aa: CASSVSGETEAFF
clone_size: once
d_call: -
v_call: TRBV9
j_call: TRBJ1-1

cdr3_nt: TGTGCCAGCAGCTCCGGGACGACAGATACGCAGTATTTT
cdr3_aa: CASSSGTTDTQYF
clone_size: once
d_call: -
v_call: TRBV11-3
j_call: TRBJ2-3